The 4 T cell receptor beta chains listed next were all sequenced from one sample in a study of blood T cell repertoires in COVID-19. The repertoire was sequenced with immunoSEQ multiplex PCR; TCRdb's copy has only in-frame clones and lacks some. The table lists about 64,000 clones, around 84% of them singletons. Material: peripheral blood. These receptors were collected from a woman aged 60-75 years with acute or convalescent COVID-19.

The V and J genes are TRBV21-1 and TRBJ2-3; the table's D call of TRBD2 was not tested on the DNA. TRBV21-1 is assigned pseudogene status. CDR3 size: 17 residues. CDR3 DNA: TGTGCCAGCAGCAAAGCGGTACGACTAGATGGCACAGATACGCAGTATTTT. It yields the protein CASSKAVRLDGTDTQYF.

V gene TRBV7-9 combines with J gene TRBJ1-3; maybe TRBD1 (5 bases). The CDR3 contains 15 residues. Germline CDR1 and CDR2: SEHNR and FQNEAQ (reference sequence). Trimming shortened V by 4 bases and J by 0 bases, and 10 bases separated the two germline ends. The CDR3 bases are TGTGCCAGCAGCTCGACAGTTAGCTCTGGAAACACCATATATTTT. This encodes CASSSTVSSGNTIYF.

J is TRBJ1-1 and V is TRBV6-5, with TRBD1 matching 9 bases. The CDR3 has 13 residues. J gave up 2 bases and V 5 bases, and 0 bases lay outside the gene matches. Germline-derived CDR1 and CDR2 are MNHEY and SVGAGI. Here the CDR3 DNA reads TGTGCCAGCAGTACAGGGGGCAACACTGAAGCTTTCTTT. It is translated as CASSTGGNTEAFF.

This chain links TRBV9 with TRBJ1-4; a possible D gene is TRBD1 (5 bases). The V end was cut by 0 bases, the J end by 2 bases, with 14 bases between. The CDR3 covers 17 residues. CDR1 and CDR2 (germline): SGDLS, YYNGEE. The CDR3 region has the DNA TGTGCCAGCAGCGTAGGAAGTAGCCGGGGGACTAATGAAAAACTGTTTTTT. Protein sequence: CASSVGSSRGTNEKLFF. Variable domain in full (rest from reference TRBV9 and TRBJ1-4): DSGVTQTPKHLITATGQRVTLRCSPRSGDLSVYWYQQSLDQGLQFLIQYYNGEERAKGNILERFSAQQFPDLHSELNLSSLELGDSALYFCASSVGSSRGTNEKLFFGSGTQLSVL.